These T cell receptor beta chains were read from a single sample in a study of T cell responses to AZD1222 COVID-19 vaccine. TCRdb's table, derived via immunoSEQ multiplex PCR, lists solely in-frame clones and lacks some. The data contain about 120,000 clones, approximately 92% of them singletons. The sequencing here drew on peripheral blood, taken on day 0 of AZD1222 vaccination. The receptors were sampled from an adult in good health. Both conserved end residues are part of each CDR3. Each record gives: V gene, D gene, clone size, J gene, CDR3 protein, CDR3 DNA. D genes are given only for firm matches. Only some rows state a clone size, as once, few, many or a class for expanded clones.

>TRBV7-9|-|-|TRBJ1-4
CASSLVSMFGEKLFF
TGTGCCAGCAGCTTAGTGAGCATGTTCGGTGAAAAACTGTTTTTT
>TRBV28|TRBD1|-|TRBJ1-2
CASSSPGQGAGGYTF
TGTGCCAGCAGTTCCCCGGGACAGGGGGCGGGGGGCTACACCTTC
>TRBV5-1|TRBD1|-|TRBJ1-1
CASLVGTGGTEAFF
TGCGCCAGTCTGGTAGGAACAGGGGGCACTGAAGCTTTCTTT
>TRBV27|TRBD2|once|TRBJ2-3
CASRTESGGPEVDTQYF
TGTGCCAGCAGGACGGAAAGCGGGGGGCCAGAGGTAGATACGCAGTATTTT
>TRBV19|-|-|TRBJ1-5
CASSIVGPSGNQPQHF
TGTGCCAGTAGTATAGTCGGCCCCTCGGGCAATCAGCCCCAGCATTTT
>TRBV7-2|-|-|TRBJ1-5
CASSLSAGLNQPQHF
TGTGCCAGCAGCTTATCCGCAGGGCTTAATCAGCCCCAGCATTTT
>TRBV19|-|-|TRBJ1-5
CASRAWQGGQPQHF
TGTGCCAGTCGCGCGTGGCAGGGAGGCCAGCCCCAGCATTTT
>TRBV7-8|TRBD2|-|TRBJ2-3
CASSPSAGGTDTQYF
TGTGCCAGCAGCCCATCAGCGGGAGGTACAGATACGCAGTATTTT
>TRBV5-4|-|-|TRBJ2-7
CASSFRPESYEQYF
TGTGCCAGCAGCTTTCGACCCGAGAGCTACGAGCAGTACTTC
>TRBV19|-|-|TRBJ2-7
CASSISPLLEDGQYF
TGTGCCAGTAGTATCTCGCCTCTACTGGAGGACGGGCAGTACTTC
>TRBV6-4|TRBD1|once|TRBJ1-6
CASSDFGRDRF
TGTGCCAGCAGTGATTTTGGCCGGGACAGGTTT
>TRBV6-2/TRBV6-3|TRBD2|many|TRBJ2-1
CASSYGGAYNEQFF
TGTGCCAGCAGTTACGGGGGGGCCTACAATGAGCAGTTCTTC
>TRBV9|-|-|TRBJ1-3
CASSVSDYTGNTIYF
TGTGCCAGCAGCGTCTCAGATTACACTGGAAACACCATATATTTT
>TRBV19|-|-|TRBJ1-2
CASSMGGVTGWYGYTF
TGTGCCAGTAGTATGGGGGGGGTGACTGGTTGGTATGGCTACACCTTC
>TRBV7-6|TRBD1|-|TRBJ1-3
CASSLRDRVTISSGNTIYF
TGTGCCAGCAGCTTGAGGGACAGGGTAACCATTAGCTCTGGAAACACCATATATTTT
>TRBV19|-|-|TRBJ1-2
CASRTDRTPRYGYTF
TGTGCCAGTAGAACCGACAGGACACCACGCTATGGCTACACCTTC
>TRBV5-1|TRBD2|-|TRBJ2-1
CASSLSGVRLAGGSSYNEQFF
TGCGCCAGCAGCTTGAGTGGCGTGAGACTAGCGGGGGGTAGCTCCTACAATGAGCAGTTCTTC
>TRBV4-3|-|-|TRBJ1-2
CASSLNRDYGYTF
TGCGCCAGCAGCCTTAACAGGGACTATGGCTACACCTTC
>TRBV28|-|-|TRBJ2-7
CASSLIMSSYEQYF
TGTGCCAGCAGTTTGATAATGAGCTCCTACGAGCAGTACTTC
>TRBV29-1|-|-|TRBJ1-1
CSAWARGNTEAFF
TGCAGCGCATGGGCAAGAGGAAACACTGAAGCTTTCTTT
>TRBV15|-|-|TRBJ1-6
CATSRDQQSSYNSPLHF
TGTGCCACCAGCAGAGATCAGCAGAGCTCCTATAATTCACCCCTCCACTTT
>TRBV27|-|-|TRBJ1-6
CASSPLGSYNSPLHF
TGTGCCAGCAGCCCCCTAGGCTCCTATAATTCACCCCTCCACTTT
>TRBV7-2|TRBD1|-|TRBJ2-7
CASSLRTGTEIYEQYF
TGTGCCAGCAGCTTGAGAACCGGGACAGAGATCTACGAGCAGTACTTC
>TRBV2|TRBD1|-|TRBJ1-2
CASGRDRGSYGYTF
TGTGCCAGCGGAAGGGACAGGGGTTCCTATGGCTACACCTTC
>TRBV7-6|TRBD2|-|TRBJ2-3
CASSLEAGLAGVGPTDTQYF
TGTGCCAGCAGCTTAGAGGCTGGACTAGCGGGAGTAGGCCCCACAGATACGCAGTATTTT
>TRBV3-1/TRBV3-2|-|-|TRBJ2-7
CASSQAGDEQYF
TGTGCCAGCAGCCAAGCCGGGGACGAGCAGTACTTC
>TRBV4-2|-|once|TRBJ2-7
CASSRSPDHSYEQYF
TGTGCCAGCAGCCGATCCCCGGACCACTCCTACGAGCAGTACTTC
>TRBV27|-|-|TRBJ2-1
CASSLSVWGSNEQFF
TGTGCCAGCAGTTTATCGGTTTGGGGGAGCAATGAGCAGTTCTTC
>TRBV2|-|-|TRBJ1-2
CASSEEEVRREGYTF
TGTGCCAGCAGTGAAGAGGAGGTGAGGCGGGAAGGCTACACCTTC
>TRBV14|-|-|TRBJ2-1
CASSQDQAAGRDEQFF
TGTGCCAGCAGCCAAGATCAGGCAGCGGGTCGGGATGAGCAGTTCTTC
>TRBV18|-|few|TRBJ1-5
CASSPGDFWGNQPQHF
TGTGCCAGCTCACCCGGGGACTTCTGGGGCAATCAGCCCCAGCATTTT
>TRBV6-5|TRBD1|-|TRBJ1-2
CASSYQDRDYGYTF
TGTGCCAGCAGTTACCAGGACAGGGACTATGGCTACACCTTC
>TRBV10-3|-|-|TRBJ2-5
CAIILPPRHHRMGETQYF
TGTGCCATCATACTCCCCCCGAGGCACCATAGGATGGGGGAGACCCAGTACTTC
>TRBV21-1|-|-|TRBJ1-2
CASSDQTGRPPRGYTF
TGTGCCAGCAGCGACCAGACAGGGAGACCTCCGCGGGGCTACACCTTC
>TRBV11-2|-|once|TRBJ1-2
CASSKREEQSSPF
TGTGCCAGCAGCAAAAGGGAAGAACAGAGTTCGCCCTTC
>TRBV28|-|-|TRBJ2-7
CASSVDEEHEQYF
TGTGCCAGCAGTGTAGACGAGGAACACGAGCAGTACTTC
>TRBV12-5|-|-|TRBJ1-1
CASGPGGTRGTEAFF
TGTGCTAGTGGTCCCGGGGGGACCCGCGGAACTGAAGCTTTCTTT
>TRBV5-4|-|-|TRBJ2-5
CASSLVATGVSPEETQYF
TGTGCCAGCAGCTTGGTGGCTACCGGGGTGTCACCGGAAGAGACCCAGTACTTC
>TRBV11-2|-|-|TRBJ1-5
CASSLGGGHPGSNQPQHF
TGTGCCAGCAGCTTAGGGGGGGGTCACCCGGGGAGCAATCAGCCCCAGCATTTT
>TRBV2|TRBD1|-|TRBJ1-1
CASSPDRGLTEAFF
TGTGCCAGCAGTCCGGACAGGGGGCTCACTGAAGCTTTCTTT
>TRBV7-9|-|once|TRBJ1-1
CASTPSSDEAFF
TGTGCCAGCACCCCGTCGTCGGACGAAGCTTTCTTT
>TRBV4-3|-|-|TRBJ2-7
CASSQEDGGGYEQYF
TGCGCCAGCAGCCAAGAGGACGGGGGCGGTTACGAGCAGTACTTC
>TRBV11-2|TRBD1|-|TRBJ1-1
CASSFPRGEGYTEAFF
TGTGCCAGCAGCTTCCCCAGGGGGGAAGGGTACACTGAAGCTTTCTTT
>TRBV28|TRBD2|-|TRBJ2-1
CASSPSGSAYNEQFF
TGTGCCAGCAGTCCTAGCGGGTCCGCGTACAATGAGCAGTTCTTC
>TRBV6-1|-|-|TRBJ1-1
CASSERDIRFTEAFF
TGTGCCAGCAGTGAGAGGGACATTCGGTTCACTGAAGCTTTCTTT
>TRBV27|-|-|TRBJ1-1
CASSHGVSNTEAFF
TGTGCCAGCAGCCACGGGGTGTCGAACACTGAAGCTTTCTTT
>TRBV12-3/TRBV12-4|TRBD1|-|TRBJ1-2
CASSKDRIYGYTF
TGTGCCAGCAGTAAGGACAGGATCTATGGCTACACCTTC
>TRBV19|-|-|TRBJ2-7
CASRGVLEGLEKDEQYF
TGTGCCAGTAGGGGAGTTCTGGAGGGCCTAGAGAAAGACGAGCAGTACTTC
>TRBV5-1|-|few|TRBJ1-2
CASSLAPGARSVGYTF
TGCGCCAGCAGCTTGGCACCCGGAGCTCGGTCAGTGGGCTACACCTTC
>TRBV5-6|TRBD1|-|TRBJ1-2
CASSDRTGRYGYTF
TGTGCCAGCAGCGACCGGACAGGGAGGTATGGCTACACCTTC
>TRBV19|-|-|TRBJ1-2
CALKGGEGYTF
TGTGCCTTGAAAGGAGGAGAAGGCTACACCTTC
>TRBV4-3|-|-|TRBJ2-7
CASSQDSVYEQYF
TGCGCCAGCAGCCAAGATTCCGTCTACGAGCAGTACTTC
>TRBV4-1|-|-|TRBJ1-1
CASSSPRKGNTEAFF
TGCGCCAGCAGCTCACCCCGGAAGGGTAACACTGAAGCTTTCTTT
>TRBV11-2|-|-|TRBJ2-3
CASSLLGGVGTDTQYF
TGTGCCAGCAGCTTATTGGGCGGGGTTGGCACAGATACGCAGTATTTT
>TRBV2|-|-|TRBJ2-3
CARTNRDGAPDTQYF
TGTGCCAGGACTAACAGGGACGGGGCCCCAGATACGCAGTATTTT
>TRBV10-3|TRBD1|-|TRBJ1-1
CAISELGGTGGGTEAFF
TGTGCCATCAGTGAACTAGGGGGGACAGGAGGAGGCACTGAAGCTTTCTTT
>TRBV19|-|-|TRBJ2-4
CASSIDGPKARNIQYF
TGTGCCAGTAGTATAGACGGCCCTAAAGCGAGGAACATTCAGTACTTC
>TRBV7-2|-|-|TRBJ1-1
CASSFGEGTEAFF
TGTGCCAGCAGCTTTGGGGAAGGCACTGAAGCTTTCTTT
>TRBV9|-|-|TRBJ2-1
CASSVGGGNEQFF
TGTGCCAGCAGCGTAGGGGGTGGGAATGAGCAGTTCTTC
>TRBV5-6|-|-|TRBJ1-2
CASSFGFTNYGYTF
TGTGCCAGCAGCTTCGGTTTTACTAACTATGGCTACACCTTC